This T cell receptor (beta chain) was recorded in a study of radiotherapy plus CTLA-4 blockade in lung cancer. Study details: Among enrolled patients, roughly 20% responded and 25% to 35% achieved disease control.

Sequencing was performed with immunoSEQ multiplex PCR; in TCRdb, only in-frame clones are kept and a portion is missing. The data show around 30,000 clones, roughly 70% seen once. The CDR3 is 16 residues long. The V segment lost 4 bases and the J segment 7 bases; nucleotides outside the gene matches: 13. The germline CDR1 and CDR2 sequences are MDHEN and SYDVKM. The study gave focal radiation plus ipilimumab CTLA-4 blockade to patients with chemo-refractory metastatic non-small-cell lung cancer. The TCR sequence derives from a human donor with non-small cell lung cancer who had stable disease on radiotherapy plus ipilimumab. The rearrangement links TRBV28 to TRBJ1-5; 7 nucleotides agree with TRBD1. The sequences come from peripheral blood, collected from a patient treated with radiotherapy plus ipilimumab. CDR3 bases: TGTGCCAGCAGTTCCACACAGGGGCGCCCAGGGCAGCCCCAGCATTTT. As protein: CASSSTQGRPGQPQHF.